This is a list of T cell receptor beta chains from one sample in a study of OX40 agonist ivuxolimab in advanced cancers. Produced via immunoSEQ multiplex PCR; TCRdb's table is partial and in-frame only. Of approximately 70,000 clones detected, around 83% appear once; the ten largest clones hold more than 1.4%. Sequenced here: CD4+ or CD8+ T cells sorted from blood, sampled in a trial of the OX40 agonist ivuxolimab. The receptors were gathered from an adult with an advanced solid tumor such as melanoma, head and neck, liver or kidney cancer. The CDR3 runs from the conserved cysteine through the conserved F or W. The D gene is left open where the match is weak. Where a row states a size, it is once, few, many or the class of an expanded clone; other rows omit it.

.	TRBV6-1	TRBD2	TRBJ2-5	CASSEGGGRETQYF	TGTGCCAGCAGTGAAGGGGGGGGGAGAGAGACCCAGTACTTC
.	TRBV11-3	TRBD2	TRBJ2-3	CASSPGLAGAYTDTQYF	TGTGCCAGCAGCCCGGGACTAGCGGGGGCTTACACAGATACGCAGTATTTT
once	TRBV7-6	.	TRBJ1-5	CASSPVGGLGQPQHF	TGTGCCAGCAGCCCCGTGGGCGGGCTTGGTCAGCCCCAGCATTTT
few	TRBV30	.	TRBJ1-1	CAWTTPGPLNTEAFF	TGTGCCTGGACAACCCCGGGACCATTGAACACTGAAGCTTTCTTT
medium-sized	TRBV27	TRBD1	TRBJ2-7	CASSARQGSGYEQYF	TGTGCCAGCAGTGCGAGACAGGGGTCCGGGTACGAGCAGTACTTC
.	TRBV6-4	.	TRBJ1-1	CARTPITGRTERTEAFF	TGTGCCAGGACCCCAATAACTGGACGGACGGAGCGCACTGAAGCTTTCTTT
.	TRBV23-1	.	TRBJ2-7	CASSQVLAYSYEQYF	TGCGCCAGCAGTCAAGTACTAGCTTACTCCTACGAGCAGTACTTC
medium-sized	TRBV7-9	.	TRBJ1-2	CASSPPGYGYTF	TGTGCCAGCAGCCCCCCCGGCTATGGCTACACCTTC
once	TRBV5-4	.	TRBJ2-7	CASSPPQVGYNEQYF	TGTGCCAGCAGCCCGCCCCAGGTTGGTTATAACGAGCAGTACTTC
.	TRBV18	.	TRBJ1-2	CASSPGQIYGYTF	TGTGCCAGCTCACCCGGACAGATCTATGGCTACACCTTC
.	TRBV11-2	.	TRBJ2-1	CASSFADAAVNEQFF	TGTGCCAGCAGCTTTGCAGACGCCGCCGTCAATGAGCAGTTCTTC
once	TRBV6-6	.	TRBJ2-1	CASSYSTVNEQFF	TGTGCCAGCAGTTACTCGACAGTTAATGAGCAGTTCTTC
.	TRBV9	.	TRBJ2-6	CASSPEGGGAGANVLTF	TGTGCCAGCAGCCCCGAAGGGGGGGGTGCTGGGGCCAACGTCCTGACTTTC
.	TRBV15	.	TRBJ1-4	CATSFLQGLLATNEKLFF	TGTGCCACCAGTTTCTTACAGGGTCTGCTGGCAACTAATGAAAAACTGTTTTTT
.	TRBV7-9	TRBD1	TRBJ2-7	CASSDRGPYEQYF	TGTGCCAGCAGCGACAGGGGCCCCTACGAGCAGTACTTC
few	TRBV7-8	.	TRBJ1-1	CASSLIRGRGNTEAFF	TGTGCCAGCAGCTTAATCAGGGGAAGAGGGAACACTGAAGCTTTCTTT
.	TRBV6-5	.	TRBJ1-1	CASRGTGLGAFF	TGTGCCAGCAGGGGCACAGGGTTGGGAGCTTTCTTT
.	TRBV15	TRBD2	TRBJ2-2	CATSRDPAGGPSAGELFF	TGTGCCACCAGCAGAGACCCCGCGGGGGGCCCTTCTGCCGGGGAGCTGTTTTTT
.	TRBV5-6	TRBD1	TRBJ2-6	CASSLQGNLAGANVLTF	TGTGCCAGCAGCTTACAGGGGAACTTAGCTGGGGCCAACGTCCTGACTTTC
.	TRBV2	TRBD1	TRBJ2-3	CASSETRTGGGTDTQYF	TGTGCCAGCAGTGAGACTCGGACAGGGGGCGGCACAGATACGCAGTATTTT
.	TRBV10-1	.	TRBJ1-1	CASSRARNTEAFF	TGCGCCAGCAGCCGGGCTCGAAACACTGAAGCTTTCTTT
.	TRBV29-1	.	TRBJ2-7	CSVHTQGKGSYEQYF	TGCAGCGTCCATACCCAGGGGAAGGGATCCTACGAGCAGTACTTC
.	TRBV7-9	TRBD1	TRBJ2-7	CASSQNRGSYEQYF	TGTGCCAGCAGCCAGAACAGGGGATCCTACGAGCAGTACTTC
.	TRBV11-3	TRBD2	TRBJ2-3	CASSSGLAGGGTDTQYF	TGTGCCAGCAGCTCCGGACTAGCGGGGGGCGGCACAGATACGCAGTATTTT
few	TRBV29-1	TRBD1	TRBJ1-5	CSVEVGGGNQPQHF	TGCAGCGTTGAAGTAGGGGGCGGCAATCAGCCCCAGCATTTT
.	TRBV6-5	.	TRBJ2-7	CASSQGQIGEQYF	TGTGCCAGCAGCCAGGGGCAAATCGGTGAGCAGTACTTC
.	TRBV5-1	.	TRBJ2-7	CASSLGTSRSSYEQYF	TGCGCCAGCAGCTTGGGGACAAGTAGGAGCTCCTACGAGCAGTACTTC
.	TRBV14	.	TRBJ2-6	CASRDTLNVLTF	TGTGCCAGCCGGGACACACTCAACGTCCTGACTTTC
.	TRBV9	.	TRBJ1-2	CASRPSGAGYTF	TGTGCCAGCAGGCCCTCAGGGGCTGGCTACACCTTC